Each of the 16 T cell receptor beta chains below was sequenced from the same sample in a study of blood T cell repertoires in COVID-19. Sequencing used immunoSEQ multiplex PCR; TCRdb keeps in-frame clones, though not all of them. The table lists some 140,000 clones, more than 80% of them singletons. Sequenced material: peripheral blood. The source of these receptors is a human donor in a cohort sampled during active COVID-19.

The J gene is TRBJ2-3, the V gene TRBV14; weak D call: TRBD2 (6 bases). Trimming left V 0 bases short and J 3 bases short, with 16 bases between. CDR1 SGHDN and CDR2 FVKESK come from the germline V gene. This CDR3 region has 17 residues. In nucleotides, the CDR3 is TGTGCCAGCAGCCAAGATACCCTCCGGGAGTGGACAGATACGCAGTATTTT. Translation gives CASSQDTLREWTDTQYF. Based on the CDR3 plus reference TRBV14 and TRBJ2-3, the full variable domain is EAGVTQFPSHSVIEKGQTVTLRCDPISGHDNLYWYRRVMGKEIKFLLHFVKESKQDESGMPNNRFLAERTGGTYSTLKVQPAELEDSGVYFCASSQDTLREWTDTQYFGPGTRLTVL.

The V gene is TRBV7-2, the J gene TRBJ1-2; 8 bases map to TRBD1. The CDR3 is made up of 16 amino acids. From germline, CDR1 is SGHTA and CDR2 FQGNSA. V dropped 6 bases and J dropped 5; count of bases not matched to a gene: 14. This CDR3 reads CASSTKSGGSLYGYTF. The CDR3 DNA follows: TGTGCCAGCAGTACCAAATCAGGGGGCTCTCTTTATGGCTACACCTTC.

This chain connects TRBV7-2 to TRBJ2-1; the match to TRBD2 covers 15 bases. The germline V gene has CDR1 SGHTA and CDR2 FQGNSA. The CDR3 sequence is 17 residues long. The V segment lost 5 bases and the J segment 7 bases; nucleotides outside the gene matches: 9. The CDR3 region has the DNA TGTGCCAGCAGCGTCAACGCCGGGACTAGCGGGAGGAATGAGCAGTTCTTC. This translates into CASSVNAGTSGRNEQFF.

This chain uses TRBV5-1 with TRBJ1-3, with 7 bases matching TRBD1. V lost 3 bases to trimming and J lost 0 bases; unmatched junction nucleotides: 6. This CDR3 contains 16 residues. The germline CDR1 and CDR2 sequences are SGHRS and YFSETQ. In nucleotides, the CDR3 is TGCGCCAGCAGCTCGGGGGACAGCTTCTCTGGAAACACCATATATTTT. This translates into CASSSGDSFSGNTIYF.

The rearrangement links TRBV5-1 to TRBJ1-1, with a possible D match to TRBD1 (6 bases). Trimming removed 3 bases from V and 2 bases from J, with 8 bases in between. CDR1 and CDR2 from the germline V gene are SGHRS and YFSETQ. CDR3 length: 13 amino acids. Here the CDR3 reads CASSYRENTEAFF. DNA of the CDR3: TGCGCCAGCAGCTACAGGGAAAACACTGAAGCTTTCTTT. The whole variable domain, filled in from reference TRBV5-1 and TRBJ1-1, reads KAGVTQTPRYLIKTRGQQVTLSCSPISGHRSVSWYQQTPGQGLQFLFEYFSETQRNKGNFPGRFSGRQFSNSRSEMNVSTLELGDSALYLCASSYRENTEAFFGQGTRLTVV.

The V and J genes are TRBV5-5 and TRBJ2-7; D is ambiguous. Trimming left V 10 bases short and J 6 bases short, with 5 bases between. This CDR3 region has 8 residues. The germline CDR1 and CDR2 sequences are SGHKS and YYEKEE (reference sequence). The CDR3 DNA follows: TGTGCCCGCGGCGAGCAGTACGTC. Encoded protein: CARGEQYV.

The chain links TRBV4-3 to TRBJ2-1; 13 positions agree with TRBD2. Germline CDR1 is LGHNA and CDR2 is YSLEER. The length of the CDR3 is 18 residues. V trimming: 2 bases; J trimming: 7 bases; junction bases outside the gene matches: 11. The CDR3 bases are TGCGCCAGCAGCCAACGGTCGCCCGGACTAGCGGGAGATAATGAGCAGTTCTTC. Translating gives CASSQRSPGLAGDNEQFF.

This clone came up once. V usage is TRBV3-1 (or the pseudogene TRBV3-2) and J usage is TRBJ1-2, with D perhaps matching TRBD1 (6 bases). The CDR3 has 12 amino acids. Germline V gene sequence: CDR1 LGHDT, CDR2 YNNKEL (reference sequence). V lost 3 bases to trimming and J lost 11 bases, with 13 bases between them. The chain's CDR3 is CASSHVQGLYTF. CDR3 sequence (DNA): TGTGCCAGCAGCCATGTACAGGGCTTATACACCTTC.

The chain recombines TRBV6-5 with TRBJ2-5, with TRBD1 matching over 7 bases. V was pared by 1 base and J by 6 bases, with 5 bases of the junction left unmatched. From germline, CDR1 is MNHEY and CDR2 SVGAGI. This CDR3 is built from 14 residues. CDR3 nucleotide sequence: TGTGCCAGCAGTTACTGGGGACAGAGGAAGACCCAGTACTTC. This sequence encodes CASSYWGQRKTQYF.

This chain connects TRBV24-1 to TRBJ2-1; weak D call: TRBD2 (6 bases). V lost 5 bases and J 6 bases, leaving 16 bases between the germline ends. The CDR3 has 15 amino acids. In germline, CDR1 is KGHDR, CDR2 SFDVKD. Written as DNA, the CDR3 is TGTGCCACCAGTGCGGGGCTAGCGCTAACCAATGAGCAGTTCTTC. Its protein product is CATSAGLALTNEQFF.

The CDR3 reads CAISESLGGEQYV. In DNA form, the CDR3 reads TGTGCCATCAGTGAGTCGTTAGGCGGAGAGCAGTACGTC. This sequence joins TRBV10-3 and TRBJ2-7; D gene unclear. There are 13 residues in the CDR3. Trimming removed 0 bases at V and 7 bases at J, with 10 bases between. Germline values: CDR1 ENHRY, CDR2 SYGVKD.

This clone is a singleton in its sample. The V and J genes are TRBV9 and TRBJ2-1; TRBD2 agrees at 7 bases. This CDR3 spans 15 amino acids. The germline V gene has CDR1 SGDLS and CDR2 YYNGEE. Trimming removed 3 bases from V and 9 bases from J; junction bases left unmatched: 12. The CDR3 DNA reads TGTGCCAGCAGCGCACTAGCGATGCCCACAGGTGAGCAGTTCTTC. The encoded protein is CASSALAMPTGEQFF.

V and J are TRBV30 and TRBJ1-2; D is ambiguous. V was cut by 2 bases and J by 6 bases, with 13 bases left in between. This CDR3 comprises 13 residues. Per germline, CDR1 GTSNPN and CDR2 SVGIG (reference sequence). The CDR3 region has the DNA TGTGCCTGGAGTTTGTCGGGTAATCATGGCTACACCTTC. This codes for CAWSLSGNHGYTF.

The chain has TRBV7-2 and TRBJ2-7; the match to TRBD1 covers 11 bases. Unmatched junction bases numbered 5, after V lost 4 bases and J lost 0 bases. Germline-derived CDR1 and CDR2 are SGHTA and FQGNSA. The CDR3 contains 16 residues. The CDR3 loop is CASSSAGTGGSYEQYF. The CDR3 DNA follows: TGTGCCAGCAGCTCCGCCGGGACAGGGGGCTCCTACGAGCAGTACTTC. The whole variable domain, filled in from reference TRBV7-2 and TRBJ2-7, reads GAGVSQSPSNKVTEKGKDVELRCDPISGHTALYWYRQSLGQGLEFLIYFQGNSAPDKSGLPSDRFSAERTGGSVSTLTIQRTQQEDSAVYLCASSSAGTGGSYEQYFGPGTRLTVT.

V is TRBV19 and J is TRBJ2-2, with no clear D. Germline loops: CDR1 LNHDA, CDR2 SQIVND (reference sequence). The CDR3 consists of 14 residues. Between the trimmed V and J ends, which lost 6 bases and 3 bases, there was a span of 11 bases. The CDR3 sequence is CASSVEWDTGELFF. The DNA of the CDR3 is TGTGCCAGTAGCGTGGAGTGGGACACCGGGGAGCTGTTTTTT.

The gene calls are TRBV6-5 and TRBJ2-1; unclear D gene. Germline CDR1 MNHEY, CDR2 SVGAGI. The CDR3 is 13 amino acids. Trimming pared 2 bases from V and 5 bases from J, leaving 7 bases between. CDR3 in DNA: TGTGCCAGCAGTTACGGTGGAGACAATGAGCAGTTCTTC. Residues: CASSYGGDNEQFF.